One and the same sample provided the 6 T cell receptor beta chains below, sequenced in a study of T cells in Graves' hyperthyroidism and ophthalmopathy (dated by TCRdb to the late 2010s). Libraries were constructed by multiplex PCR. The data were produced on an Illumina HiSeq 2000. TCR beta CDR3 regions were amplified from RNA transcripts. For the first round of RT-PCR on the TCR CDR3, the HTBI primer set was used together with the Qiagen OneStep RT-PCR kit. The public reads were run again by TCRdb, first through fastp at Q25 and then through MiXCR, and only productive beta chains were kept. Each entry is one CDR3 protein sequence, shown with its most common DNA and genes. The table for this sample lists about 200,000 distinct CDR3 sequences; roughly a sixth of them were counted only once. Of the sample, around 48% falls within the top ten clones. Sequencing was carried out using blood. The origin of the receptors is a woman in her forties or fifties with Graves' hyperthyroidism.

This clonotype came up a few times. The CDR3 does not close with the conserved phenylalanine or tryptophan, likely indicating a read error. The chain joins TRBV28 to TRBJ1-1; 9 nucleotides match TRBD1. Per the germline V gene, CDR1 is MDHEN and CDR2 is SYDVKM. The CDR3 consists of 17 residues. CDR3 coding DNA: TGTGCCAGCAGCTTATGGGGGGGGACAGGGTTGAACACTGAAGCTTTCCTT. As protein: CASSLWGGTGLNTEAFL.

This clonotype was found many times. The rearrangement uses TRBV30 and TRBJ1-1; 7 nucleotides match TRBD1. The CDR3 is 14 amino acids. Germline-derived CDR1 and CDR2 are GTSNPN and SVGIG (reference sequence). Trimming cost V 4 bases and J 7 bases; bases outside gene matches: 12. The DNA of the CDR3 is TGTGCCTGGATGTCAGGGGGGGCACTGATTGAAGCTTTCTTT. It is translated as CAWMSGGALIEAFF. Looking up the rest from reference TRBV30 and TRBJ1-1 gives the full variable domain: SQTIHQWPATLVQPVGSPLSLECTVEGTSNPNLYWYRQAAGRGLQLLFYSVGIGQISSEVPQNLSASRPQDRQFILSSKKLLLSDSGFYLCAWMSGGALIEAFFGQGTRLTVV.

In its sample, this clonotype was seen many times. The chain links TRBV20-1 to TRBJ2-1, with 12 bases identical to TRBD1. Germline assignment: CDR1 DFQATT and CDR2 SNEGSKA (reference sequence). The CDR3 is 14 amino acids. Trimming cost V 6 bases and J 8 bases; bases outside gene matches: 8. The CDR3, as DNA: TGCAGTGCATCGGGACAGGGGGCCGGCCATGAGCAGTTCTTC. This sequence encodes CSASGQGAGHEQFF.

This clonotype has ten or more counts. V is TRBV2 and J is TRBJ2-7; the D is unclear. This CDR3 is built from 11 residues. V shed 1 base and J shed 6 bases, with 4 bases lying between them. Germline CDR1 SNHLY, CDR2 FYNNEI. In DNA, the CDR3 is TGTGCCAGCAGTGAAGGGATCGAGCAGTACTTC. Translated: CASSEGIEQYF. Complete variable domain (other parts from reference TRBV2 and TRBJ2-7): EPEVTQTPSHQVTQMGQEVILRCVPISNHLYFYWYRQILGQKVEFLVSFYNNEISEKSEIFDDQFSVERPDGSNFTLKIRSTKLEDSAMYFCASSEGIEQYFGPGTRLTVT.

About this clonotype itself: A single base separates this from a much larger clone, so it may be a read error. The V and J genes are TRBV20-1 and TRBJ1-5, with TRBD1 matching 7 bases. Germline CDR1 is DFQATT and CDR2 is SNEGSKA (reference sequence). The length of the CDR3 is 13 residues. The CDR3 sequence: CSAPKTGTGPQRF. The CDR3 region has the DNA TGCAGTGCTCCCAAGACAGGGACTGGGCCCCAGCGTTTT.

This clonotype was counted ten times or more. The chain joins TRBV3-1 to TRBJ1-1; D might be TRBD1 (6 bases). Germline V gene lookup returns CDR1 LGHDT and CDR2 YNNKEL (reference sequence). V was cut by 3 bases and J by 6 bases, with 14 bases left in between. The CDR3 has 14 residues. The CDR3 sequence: CASSHHREGSEAFF. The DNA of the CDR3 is TGTGCCAGCAGCCATCACAGGGAAGGATCTGAAGCTTTCTTT.